Following are 24 T cell receptor beta chains from one sample sequenced in a study of T cells in Graves' hyperthyroidism and ophthalmopathy. RNA transcripts gave rise to amplified TCR beta CDR3 regions. The HTBI primer set drove a first-round RT-PCR of the TCR CDR3. TCRdb processed the multiplex PCR reads anew with MiXCR; each CDR3 protein has one entry. Here the sample spans about 320,000 distinct CDR3 sequences, roughly 17% being singletons. Sequencing used blood. These receptors came from a man aged 25 to 40 with Graves' hyperthyroidism.

The table lists this clonotype with a few counts. The rearrangement links TRBV7-9 to TRBJ2-7; a possible D gene is TRBD1 (6 bases). Per the germline V gene, CDR1 is SEHNR and CDR2 is FQNEAQ (reference sequence). The CDR3 spans 14 residues. The ends were cut back, 1 base at V and 2 bases at J, with 9 bases in the middle. CDR3 sequence: CASSLVGAPYEQYF. Written as DNA, the CDR3 is TGTGCCAGCAGCTTAGTGGGGGCCCCCTACGAGCAGTACTTC.

This clonotype was seen a handful of times. The rearrangement links TRBV5-1 to TRBJ2-5; the match to TRBD2 covers 7 bases. Germline-derived CDR1 and CDR2 are SGHRS and YFSETQ. The CDR3 extends over 16 amino acids. V shed 0 bases and J 4 bases; nucleotides not matched to a gene: 9. CDR3 region: CASSLVGLPGGETQYF. CDR3 sequence (DNA): TGCGCCAGCAGCTTGGTGGGTCTTCCGGGGGGAGAGACCCAGTACTTC.

The chain carries TRBV20-1 and TRBJ2-5, with 9 positions matching TRBD2. CDR1 is DFQATT and CDR2 is SNEGSKA in the germline V gene (reference sequence). This CDR3 has 14 amino acids. The J segment lost 2 bases and the V segment lost 3 bases, leaving 4 bases of the junction unmatched. CDR3 loop: CSARRLAGQETQYF. DNA for the CDR3: TGCAGTGCTAGGCGTCTAGCGGGACAAGAGACCCAGTACTTC.

This clonotype appeared many times. The rearrangement joins TRBV28 to TRBJ2-1, with 7 bases matching TRBD1. CDR1 and CDR2 (germline): MDHEN, SYDVKM. This CDR3 region has 17 residues. With V trimmed by 2 bases and J by 3 bases, 10 bases remained unmatched. In DNA, the CDR3 is TGTGCCAGCAGTTTACCCAACAGGGGATGGGGCTACAATGAGCAGTTCTTC. It is translated as CASSLPNRGWGYNEQFF.

This clonotype was seen repeatedly, ten times or more. This chain uses TRBV5-1 with TRBJ2-5; a weak D match, TRBD2 (5 bases). CDR3 length: 12 amino acids. Deletions cut 5 bases from V and 4 bases from J, with 9 bases between. Germline lookup yields CDR1 SGHRS and CDR2 YFSETQ. The CDR3 DNA reads TGCGCCAGCAGTAGCGAAGTAGAGACCCAGTACTTC. This sequence encodes CASSSEVETQYF.

This clonotype occurred many times. The V gene is TRBV11-2, the J gene TRBJ2-7; no clear D gene. The germline gives CDR1 SGHAT, CDR2 FQNNGV. Trimming took 5 bases from V and 3 from J, leaving 20 bases between them. CDR3 length equals 16 residues. The CDR3 DNA reads as TGTGCCAGCAGCCCTCTCAGAGGCCTGACGATCTACGAGCAGTACTTC. This sequence encodes CASSPLRGLTIYEQYF.

Points on this clonotype: The junction differs from germline at one of its ends, possibly a read error. The V and J genes are TRBV19 and TRBJ1-1; D unclear. Germline V gene lookup returns CDR1 LNHDA and CDR2 SQIVND (reference sequence). CDR3 length: 16 amino acids. CDR3 sequence reads: CASSNPSGTLNTVAFF. The CDR3 region has the DNA TGTGCCAGTAGTAATCCGAGTGGAACTCTGAACACTGTAGCTTTCTTT.

This sequence joins TRBV29-1 and TRBJ2-7; D might be TRBD1 or TRBD2, each matching 6 bases. With 7 bases removed from V and 9 bases from J, the gap between germline ends came to 34 bases. From germline, CDR1 is SQVTM and CDR2 ANQGSEA. This CDR3 contains 17 residues. The CDR3 is CSARGGMRPRGYNGQYF. The CDR3 nucleotides are TGCAGCGCTCGAGGGGGAATGAGGCCACGGGGGTACAATGGGCAGTACTTC.

This clonotype was seen more than once but under ten times. In this CDR3 the conserved last residue, phenylalanine or tryptophan, is missing, so a read error is likely. V is TRBV18 and J is TRBJ2-7; a possible D gene is TRBD2 (5 bases). The V gene lost 5 bases and the J gene lost 4 bases, with 9 bases spanning the gap. The V gene's germline CDR1 is KGHSH and CDR2 LQKENI. The CDR3 has 12 amino acids. CDR3 protein: CASSSGSYEQYS. The CDR3 DNA reads as TGTGCCAGCTCATCGGGGAGTTACGAGCAGTACTCC.

This clonotype was seen many times. The rearrangement uses TRBV11-2 and TRBJ1-1; D remains unclear. Germline V gives CDR1 SGHAT, CDR2 FQNNGV. Trimming left V 5 bases short and J 2 bases short, with 9 bases between. The CDR3 covers 13 residues. The CDR3 DNA sequence: TGTGCCAGCAGCCTCCCGAGTAACACTGAAGCTTTCTTT. Protein: CASSLPSNTEAFF.

This clonotype occurred a few times. CDR3 coding DNA: TGTGCTAGTGGTTTTCTCCTAGCGGGAGGAAGAAGCTCCTACAATGAGCAGTTCTTC. Its protein is CASGFLLAGGRSSYNEQFF. The rearrangement joins TRBV12-5 to TRBJ2-1, with 11 bases fitting TRBD2. The germline V gene encodes CDR1 LGHNT and CDR2 FRNRAP. The CDR3 runs to 19 residues. V lost 3 bases to trimming and J lost 0 bases; unmatched junction nucleotides: 10. The entire variable domain, with the rest obtained from reference TRBV12-5 and TRBJ2-1, is as follows: DARVTQTPRHKVTEMGQEVTMRCQPILGHNTVFWYRQTMMQGLELLAYFRNRAPLDDSGMPKDRFSAEMPDATLATLKIQPSEPRDSAVYFCASGFLLAGGRSSYNEQFFGPGTRLTVL.

This clonotype has a single count. A much bigger clone sits one base away, suggesting this may be a read error. The CDR3 end shows no conserved phenylalanine or tryptophan, and so a read error is likely. The genes are TRBV12-3 or TRBV12-4 and TRBJ1-1, with D perhaps matching TRBD1 (5 bases). The CDR3 sequence is 14 residues long. Between the trimmed V and J ends, which lost 1 base and 7 bases, there was a span of 13 bases. This CDR3 reads CASSLGGSIDEAFL. The DNA for the CDR3 is TGTGCCAGCAGTTTAGGGGGGTCAATCGATGAAGCTTTCCTT.

The CDR3 loop reads CASSGSTGPGELFF. The CDR3 nucleotides read TGTGCCAGCAGTGGCTCGACAGGGCCCGGGGAGCTGTTTTTT. The chain combines TRBV6-1 with TRBJ2-2, with 7 positions matching TRBD1. Trimming cost V 4 bases and J 6 bases; bases outside gene matches: 5. Germline CDR1 and CDR2: MNHNS and SASEGT. The CDR3 spans 14 residues.

This clonotype was counted ten times or more. The chain is built from TRBV28 and TRBJ1-2; possibly TRBD1 for D (5 bases). The CDR3 runs to 14 residues. Trimming shortened V by 3 bases and J by 7 bases, and 15 bases separated the two germline ends. Germline V gene data show CDR1 as MDHEN and CDR2 as SYDVKM. The chain's CDR3 is CASSLGGDLGGYTF. In DNA form, the CDR3 reads TGTGCCAGCAGTTTGGGGGGGGACTTGGGTGGCTACACCTTC.

This chain uses TRBV9 with TRBJ1-6, with a weak D call TRBD1 (6 bases). Per the germline V gene, CDR1 is SGDLS and CDR2 is YYNGEE. The CDR3 is made up of 15 amino acids. V lost 4 bases and J lost 7, with 15 bases in between. The CDR3 nucleotides are TGTGCCAGCAGCTCAGGGGCAGTTATAAATTCACCCCTCCACTTT. Its protein is CASSSGAVINSPLHF.

In the case of this clonotype: This may be a read error: a much more frequent sequence differs by one nucleotide. The genes are TRBV3-1 and TRBJ2-1; a possible D gene is TRBD2 (6 bases). Germline CDR1 is LGHDT and CDR2 is YNNKEL (reference sequence). This CDR3 is 15 amino acids long. V lost 2 bases and J 4 bases, leaving 12 bases between the germline ends. DNA for the CDR3: TGTGCCAGCAGCCAACTTAGCGGAACTTACAATGAGCAGTTCTTC. This encodes CASSQLSGTYNEQFF.

This clonotype was found many times. The chain couples TRBV2 to TRBJ2-2; possible D gene TRBD1, 5 bases. V was shortened by 6 bases and J by 3 bases, with 5 bases between the two germline ends. CDR1 and CDR2 (germline): SNHLY, FYNNEI. The CDR3 runs to 12 residues. DNA for the CDR3: TGTGCCAGCAGGACAGACACCGGGGAGCTGTTTTTT. This sequence encodes CASRTDTGELFF.

About this clonotype: The conserved phenylalanine or tryptophan normally closing the CDR3 is absent here, so this likely arose from a read error. V and J are TRBV6-2 or TRBV6-3 and TRBJ2-7, with a tentative D call TRBD1 (6 bases). The germline V gene encodes CDR1 MNHEY and CDR2 SVGEGT. V lost 3 bases to trimming and J lost 4 bases, with 16 bases between them. CDR3 length: 15 amino acids. CDR3: CASSYSPEQGYEQYL. The CDR3 nucleotides are TGTGCCAGCAGTTATTCCCCAGAACAGGGTTACGAGCAGTACCTC.

The chain recombines TRBV12-3 or TRBV12-4 with TRBJ1-5; possible D gene TRBD1, 6 bases. The germline V and J ends were trimmed by 7 bases and 2 bases, with 21 bases remaining between them. The CDR3 extends over 17 amino acids. As DNA, the CDR3 is TGTGCCAGCACCATCCTAGGGGGAGGGCCTGGCAATCAGCCCCAGCATTTT. This encodes CASTILGGGPGNQPQHF.

Notes on this clonotype: This may arise from a read error, as a much more abundant clone is one base away. The J gene is TRBJ2-1, the V gene TRBV12-3 or TRBV12-4; D not resolved. CDR3 size: 13 residues. The CDR3 sequence: CAGSLDLEVRQFF. The CDR3 DNA reads as TGTGCCGGCAGTTTAGACCTAGAAGTTAGGCAGTTCTTC.

The rearrangement uses TRBV10-3 and TRBJ2-3; 9 bases match TRBD2. The germline gives CDR1 ENHRY, CDR2 SYGVKD. The CDR3 extends over 14 amino acids. The V segment lost 2 bases and the J segment 5 bases; nucleotides outside the gene matches: 2. The CDR3 DNA reads TGTGCCATCAGTGAGGAACTAGCGGGAGATACGCAGTATTTT. Protein sequence: CAISEELAGDTQYF.

This clonotype has at least ten counts. The V and J genes are TRBV10-3 and TRBJ1-1; possible D gene TRBD1, 5 bases. This CDR3 has 13 residues. Germline loops: CDR1 ENHRY, CDR2 SYGVKD. Trimming pared 7 bases from V and 1 base from J, leaving 10 bases between. The CDR3 DNA is TGTGCCATCACCGGGACGGCGAACACTGAAGCTTTCTTT. Protein product: CAITGTANTEAFF.

The V and J genes are TRBV14 and TRBJ1-1, with 7 nucleotides matching TRBD1. From germline, CDR1 is SGHDN and CDR2 FVKESK. This CDR3 region has 16 residues. The V gene end was trimmed by 3 bases and the J gene end by 6 bases; junction bases not matched to a gene: 13. CDR3 DNA sequence: TGTGCCAGCAGCCACTTCCCGGGACAGCTACCCCCTGAAGCTTTCTTT. Amino acids: CASSHFPGQLPPEAFF.

The J gene is TRBJ2-7, the V gene TRBV5-1, with D unclear. Per the germline V gene, CDR1 is SGHRS and CDR2 is YFSETQ. The CDR3 totals 14 residues. Trimming left V 0 bases short and J 3 bases short, with 10 bases between. Here the CDR3 DNA reads TGCGCCAGCAGCTTGGACCGATTGGGCTACGAGCAGTACTTC. It yields the protein CASSLDRLGYEQYF. Full variable domain (outside the CDR3, taken from reference TRBV5-1 and TRBJ2-7): KAGVTQTPRYLIKTRGQQVTLSCSPISGHRSVSWYQQTPGQGLQFLFEYFSETQRNKGNFPGRFSGRQFSNSRSEMNVSTLELGDSALYLCASSLDRLGYEQYFGPGTRLTVT.